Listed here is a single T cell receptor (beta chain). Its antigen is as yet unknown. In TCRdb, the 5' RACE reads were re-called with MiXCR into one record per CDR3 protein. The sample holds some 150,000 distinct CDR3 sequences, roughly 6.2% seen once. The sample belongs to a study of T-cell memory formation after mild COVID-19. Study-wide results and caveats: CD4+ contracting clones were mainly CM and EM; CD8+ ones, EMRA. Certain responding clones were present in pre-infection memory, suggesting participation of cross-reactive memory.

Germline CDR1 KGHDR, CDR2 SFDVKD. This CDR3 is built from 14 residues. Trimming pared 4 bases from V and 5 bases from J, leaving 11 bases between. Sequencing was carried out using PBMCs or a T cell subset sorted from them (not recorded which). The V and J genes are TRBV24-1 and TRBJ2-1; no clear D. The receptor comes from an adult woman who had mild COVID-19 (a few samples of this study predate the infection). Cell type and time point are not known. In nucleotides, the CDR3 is TGTGCCACCAGTGACCCTACCATCGACAATGAGCAGTTCTTC. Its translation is CATSDPTIDNEQFF.